This TCR beta chain was sequenced during a study of Ad26.COV2.S vaccination and SARS-CoV-2 variants. The assay was immunoSEQ multiplex PCR, and TCRdb's table has in-frame clones only and misses some. The profile shows hundreds of thousands of clones, around 90% of them singletons. Concerning this clone itself: Antigen unknown.

Overall study findings and caveats: People who got the vaccine had more spike-specific TCR breadth than people who got placebo. Recipients of either vaccine or placebo displayed similar breadth of non-spike TCRs. Spike-specific CD8+ and CD4+ T cell responses reportedly showed substantial breadth after vaccination. Analytic work on TCR breadth and depth might have understated the full extent of total T cell responses.

Sequenced material: peripheral blood, taken after recovery from COVID-19. The TCR sequence derives from a human donor who had recovered from COVID-19.

The CDR3 nucleotides are TGCGCCAGCAGCCAGGATGATGACAGGGTTGGCACTGAAGCTTTCTTT. Translation gives CASSQDDDRVGTEAFF. This chain joins TRBV4-3 and TRBJ1-1; 7 nucleotides align to TRBD1. V lost 3 bases to trimming and J lost 4 bases; unmatched junction nucleotides: 11. Germline CDR1 reads LGHNA; CDR2 reads YSLEER. This CDR3 comprises 16 residues.